This T cell receptor (beta chain) appears in the sequencing data of a study of blood T cell repertoires in COVID-19. Study information: Samples of COVID-19 (acute and convalescent) were obtained from the United States, Italy and Spain. From T cells, B-cell-depleted T cells, or PBMCs came the material, which was cDNA or gDNA.

This CDR3 spans 15 amino acids. Between the trimmed V and J ends, which lost 0 bases and 0 bases, there was a span of 8 bases. CDR1 MNHEY and CDR2 SVGAGI come from the germline V gene. In the original analysis: Quantification of nucleated cells was approximated via reference gene primer amplification. This table comes from immunoSEQ multiplex PCR, and its TCRdb copy is limited to in-frame clones, with some not included. The V and J calls and clone size are taken from that table; D and trimming were inferred from the DNA. Here the sample spans 250,000 to 350,000 clones, about nine tenths being singletons.

This chain joins TRBV6-5 and TRBJ1-1; no clear D. The sequenced sample was peripheral blood. This TCR derives from a woman in her thirties or forties who had recovered from COVID-19. CDR3 sequence: CASSYSAVMNTEAFF. The CDR3 DNA is TGTGCCAGCAGTTACTCGGCGGTCATGAACACTGAAGCTTTCTTT.